The following is a T cell receptor beta chain sequence with its context. Assay used: immunoSEQ multiplex PCR; TCRdb lists only in-frame clones, some missing. In the table there are about 33,000 clones, approximately 90% of which are singletons. This sample was taken from a study of T cell changes during pregnancy in multiple sclerosis. The CDR3 has 13 residues. Germline lookup yields CDR1 SGHTA and CDR2 FQGNSA. V was pared by 8 bases and J by 8 bases, with 9 bases of the junction left unmatched. Sequenced here: CD4+ T cells from peripheral blood mononuclear cells, sampled in the third trimester of pregnancy. This clonotype originated in a female donor in good health, enrolled as a control in a pregnancy study. This rearrangement joins TRBV7-2 to TRBJ2-4; 7 bases are shared with TRBD2. The CDR3 spells CASARAGEHIQYF. The CDR3 DNA reads as TGTGCCAGCGCAAGGGCGGGAGAACACATTCAGTACTTC.